Following are 3 T cell receptor beta chains from one sample sequenced in a study of blood T cell repertoires in COVID-19. The data were produced by immunoSEQ multiplex PCR, yet TCRdb's version contains in-frame clones alone and is incomplete. The table shows roughly 250,000 clones, with more than 75% occurring only once. Sequencing used peripheral blood. The receptor set was obtained from a man aged 40-49 years with acute or convalescent COVID-19.

This clone appeared a single time. This rearrangement joins TRBV2 to TRBJ2-2; D is undetermined. Germline V CDR1 and CDR2: SNHLY, FYNNEI. Between the trimmed V and J ends, which lost 4 bases and 5 bases, there was a span of 2 bases. CDR3 size: 11 residues. This CDR3 reads CASSATGELFF. Written as DNA, the CDR3 is TGTGCCAGCAGTGCGACCGGGGAGCTGTTTTTT.

The rearrangement uses TRBV15 and TRBJ2-1, with D possibly matching TRBD1 (6 bases). CDR1 and CDR2 (germline): LNHNV, YYDKDF (reference sequence). Trimming pared 2 bases from V and 9 bases from J, leaving 8 bases between. This CDR3 has 12 amino acids. The CDR3 loop reads CATSRQGLEQFF. DNA for the CDR3: TGTGCCACCAGCAGACAGGGGCTTGAGCAGTTCTTC.

The rearrangement joins TRBV9 to TRBJ1-2, with 7 bases matching TRBD1. From germline, CDR1 is SGDLS and CDR2 YYNGEE. V dropped 3 bases and J dropped 8; count of bases not matched to a gene: 7. This CDR3 is 13 amino acids long. In DNA, the CDR3 is TGTGCCAGCAGCGAACGACAGGGAGAGGGCTACACCTTC. Amino acid sequence: CASSERQGEGYTF.